This T cell receptor (beta chain) was identified during a study of blood T cell repertoires in COVID-19. About the research overall: In each case, the material was cDNA or gDNA derived from T cells, B-cell-depleted T cells, or PBMCs.

The CDR3 is 16 residues long. Germline V lookup: CDR1 LGHNA, CDR2 YSLEER. J was trimmed by 2 bases and V by 1 base; bases with no gene match: 6. Generated by immunoSEQ multiplex PCR, the TCRdb table keeps only in-frame clones and is missing some. The sample shows 23,000 or so clones, 86% of them seen only once. This sequence was found in a human donor with active COVID-19. The donor label of this sample is uncertain. The genes are TRBV4-3 and TRBJ2-3, with TRBD2 matching 7 bases. The sequenced material came from peripheral blood. The CDR3 DNA reads TGCGCCAGCAGCCAAGGAAGCCTAGCGGCCACAGATACGCAGTATTTT. It yields the protein CASSQGSLAATDTQYF.